This TCR beta chain was recovered during a study of blood T cell repertoires in COVID-19. About the research overall: Material from acute and convalescent COVID-19 was sourced from the United States, Italy and Spain. PBMCs, B-cell-depleted T cells, or T cells were the source of the cDNA or gDNA that made up the material.

Only in-frame clones appear in the TCRdb table, and some are missing; sequencing was by immunoSEQ multiplex PCR. The sample contains 250,000 to 300,000 clones, 80% to 95% of which appear only once. Followed longitudinally, the Seattle patients had been enrolled during active infection. Sequencing was carried out using peripheral blood. The clonotype comes from a woman in her 30s with COVID-19, enrolled during active disease.

The DNA for the CDR3 is TGTGCCTGGAGCGCCGAGCGGGGGACTGAAGCTTTCTTT. It specifies CAWSAERGTEAFF. V usage is TRBV30 and J usage is TRBJ1-1; TRBD1 might be the D (5 bases). Germline V CDR1 and CDR2: GTSNPN, SVGIG (reference sequence). Trimming took off 3 bases at V and 5 bases at J, with 13 bases between the two ends. This CDR3 spans 13 amino acids. The complete variable domain, with remaining parts taken from reference TRBV30 and TRBJ1-1, reads SQTIHQWPATLVQPVGSPLSLECTVEGTSNPNLYWYRQAAGRGLQLLFYSVGIGQISSEVPQNLSASRPQDRQFILSSKKLLLSDSGFYLCAWSAERGTEAFFGQGTRLTVV.